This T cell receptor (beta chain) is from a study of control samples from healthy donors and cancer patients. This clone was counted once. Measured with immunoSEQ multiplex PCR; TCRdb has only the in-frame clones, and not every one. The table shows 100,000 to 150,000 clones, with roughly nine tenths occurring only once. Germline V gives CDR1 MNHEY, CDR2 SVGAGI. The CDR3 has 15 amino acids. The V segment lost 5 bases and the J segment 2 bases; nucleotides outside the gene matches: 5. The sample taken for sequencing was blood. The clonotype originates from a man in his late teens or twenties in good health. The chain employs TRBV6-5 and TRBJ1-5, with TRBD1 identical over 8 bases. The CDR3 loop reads CASSRDRFGNQPQHF. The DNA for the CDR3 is TGTGCCAGCAGTCGGGACAGGTTTGGCAATCAGCCCCAGCATTTT.